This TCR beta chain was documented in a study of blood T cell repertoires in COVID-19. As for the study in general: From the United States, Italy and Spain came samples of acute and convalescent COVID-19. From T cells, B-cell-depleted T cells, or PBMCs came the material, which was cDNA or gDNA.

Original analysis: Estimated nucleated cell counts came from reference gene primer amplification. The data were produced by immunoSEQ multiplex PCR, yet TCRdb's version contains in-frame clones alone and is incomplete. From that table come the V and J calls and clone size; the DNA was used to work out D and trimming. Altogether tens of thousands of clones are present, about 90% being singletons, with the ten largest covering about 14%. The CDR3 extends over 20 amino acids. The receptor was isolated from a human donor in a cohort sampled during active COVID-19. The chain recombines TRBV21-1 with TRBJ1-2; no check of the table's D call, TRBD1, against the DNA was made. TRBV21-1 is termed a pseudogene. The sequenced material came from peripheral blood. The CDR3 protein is CASDVRQEGAPDECGYGYTF. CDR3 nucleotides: TGTGCCAGCGACGTCCGTCAGGAGGGGGCGCCGGATGAATGTGGCTATGGCTACACCTTC.